This T cell receptor beta chain came from a study of T cells in Graves' hyperthyroidism and ophthalmopathy. Researchers amplified the TCR beta CDR3 regions from RNA transcripts. HTBI primers were employed in a first-round RT-PCR of the TCR CDR3. TCRdb processed the multiplex PCR reads anew with MiXCR; each CDR3 protein has one entry. The sample has roughly 640,000 distinct CDR3 sequences, 16% seen once. This clonotype was detected a few times. Its antigen is unknown. Findings and caveats of the study: Stable hyperthyroidism and ophthalmopathy were separated using 13 V-J signatures.

V was pared by 7 bases and J by 5 bases, with 12 bases between. The V gene's germline CDR1 is DFQATT and CDR2 SNEGSKA (reference sequence). The CDR3 runs 12 residues. The TCR originated in a woman between 40 and 50 years old with Graves' ophthalmopathy. V gene TRBV20-1 combines with J gene TRBJ2-1; a possible D gene is TRBD1 (5 bases). Sequenced sample: blood. The DNA of the CDR3 is TGCAGTGTTCCGGACACCCACAATGAGCAGTTCTTC. This codes for CSVPDTHNEQFF.